This TCR beta chain was sequenced in a study of PD-L1 blockade in urothelial cancer. In each PCR, synthetic TCR analog templates were spiked in. Profiling relied on immunoSEQ multiplex PCR, and the TCRdb table lists in-frame clones only, not all of them. The profile shows 40,000 to 55,000 clones, 88% of them singletons. Time point denoted: peripheral blood 6 weeks after treatment start. The CDR3 consists of 14 residues. The V gene lost 5 bases and the J gene lost 6 bases, with 14 bases spanning the gap. CDR1 is LNHDA, CDR2 SQIVND, per germline (reference sequence). This specimen was PBMCs, taken around atezolizumab (anti-PD-L1) treatment. The rearrangement links TRBV19 to TRBJ1-5; no clear D. The source of this sequence is a man aged 55 to 69 with urothelial cancer. The CDR3, as DNA: TGTGCCAGTAGTTTCGCGGGTGCGGGTCAGCCCCAGCATTTT. This gives the protein CASSFAGAGQPQHF.